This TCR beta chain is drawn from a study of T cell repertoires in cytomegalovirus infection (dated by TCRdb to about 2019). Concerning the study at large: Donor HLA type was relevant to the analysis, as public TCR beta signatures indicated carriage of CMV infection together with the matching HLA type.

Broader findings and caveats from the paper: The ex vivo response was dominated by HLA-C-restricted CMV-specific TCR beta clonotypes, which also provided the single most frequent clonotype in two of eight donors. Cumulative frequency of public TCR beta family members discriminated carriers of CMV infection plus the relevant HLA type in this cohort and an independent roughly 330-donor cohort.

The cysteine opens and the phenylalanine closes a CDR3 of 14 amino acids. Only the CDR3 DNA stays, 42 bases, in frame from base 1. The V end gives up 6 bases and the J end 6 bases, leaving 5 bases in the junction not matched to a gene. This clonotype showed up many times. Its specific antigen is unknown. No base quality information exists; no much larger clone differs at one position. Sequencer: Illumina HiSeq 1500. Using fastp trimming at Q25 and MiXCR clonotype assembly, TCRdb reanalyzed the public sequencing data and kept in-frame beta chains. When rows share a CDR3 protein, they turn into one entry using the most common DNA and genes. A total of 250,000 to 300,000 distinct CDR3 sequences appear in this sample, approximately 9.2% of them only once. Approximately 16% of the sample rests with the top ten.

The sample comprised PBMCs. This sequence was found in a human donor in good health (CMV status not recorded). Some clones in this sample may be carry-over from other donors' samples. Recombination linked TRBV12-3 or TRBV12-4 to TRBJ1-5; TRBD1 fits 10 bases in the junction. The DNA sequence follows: TGTGCCAGCAGCTTGGGGACAGGGGTTCAGCCCCAGCATTTT. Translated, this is CASSLGTGVQPQHF.